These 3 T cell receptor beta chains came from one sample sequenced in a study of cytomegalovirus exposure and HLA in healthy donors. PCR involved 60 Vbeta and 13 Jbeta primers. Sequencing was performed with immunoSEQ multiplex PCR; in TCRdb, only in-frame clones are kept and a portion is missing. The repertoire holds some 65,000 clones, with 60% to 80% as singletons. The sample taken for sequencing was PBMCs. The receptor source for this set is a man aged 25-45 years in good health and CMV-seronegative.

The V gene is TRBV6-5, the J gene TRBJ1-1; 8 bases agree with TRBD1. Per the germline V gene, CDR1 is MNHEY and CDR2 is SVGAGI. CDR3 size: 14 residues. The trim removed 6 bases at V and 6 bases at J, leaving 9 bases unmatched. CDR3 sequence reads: CASSSRDRRPEAFF. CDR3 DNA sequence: TGTGCCAGCAGCTCCCGGGACAGGAGGCCTGAAGCTTTCTTT.

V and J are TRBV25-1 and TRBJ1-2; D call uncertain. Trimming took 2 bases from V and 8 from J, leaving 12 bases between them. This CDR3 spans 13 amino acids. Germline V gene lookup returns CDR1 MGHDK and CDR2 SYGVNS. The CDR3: CASSEGAPDGYTF. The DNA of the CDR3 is TGTGCCAGCAGTGAAGGAGCCCCAGACGGCTACACCTTC.

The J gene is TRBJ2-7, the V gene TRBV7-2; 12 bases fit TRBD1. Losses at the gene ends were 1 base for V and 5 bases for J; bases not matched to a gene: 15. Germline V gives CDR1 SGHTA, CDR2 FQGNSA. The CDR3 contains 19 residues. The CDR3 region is CASSLEYRGQGARFNEQYF. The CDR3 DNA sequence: TGTGCCAGCAGCTTAGAATACCGGGGACAGGGGGCGCGGTTCAACGAGCAGTACTTC.